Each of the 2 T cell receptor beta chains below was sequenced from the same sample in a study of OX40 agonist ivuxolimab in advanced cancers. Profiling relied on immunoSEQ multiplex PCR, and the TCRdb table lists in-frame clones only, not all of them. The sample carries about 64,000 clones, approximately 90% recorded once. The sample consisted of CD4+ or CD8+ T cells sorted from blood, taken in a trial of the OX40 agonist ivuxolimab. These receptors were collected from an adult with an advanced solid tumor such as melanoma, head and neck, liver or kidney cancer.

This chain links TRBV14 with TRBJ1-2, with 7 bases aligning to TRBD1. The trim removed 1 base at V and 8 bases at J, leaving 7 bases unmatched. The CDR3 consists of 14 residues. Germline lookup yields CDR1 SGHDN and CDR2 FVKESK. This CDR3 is CASSQATGARGYTF. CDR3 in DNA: TGTGCCAGCAGCCAAGCTACAGGGGCTCGCGGCTACACCTTC.

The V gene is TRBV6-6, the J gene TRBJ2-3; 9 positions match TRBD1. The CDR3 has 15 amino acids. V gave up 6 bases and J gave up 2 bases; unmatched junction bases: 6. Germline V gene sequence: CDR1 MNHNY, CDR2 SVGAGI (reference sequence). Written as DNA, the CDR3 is TGTGCCAGCAGCTCGGGACAGGGCCCCACAGATACGCAGTATTTT. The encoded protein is CASSSGQGPTDTQYF.